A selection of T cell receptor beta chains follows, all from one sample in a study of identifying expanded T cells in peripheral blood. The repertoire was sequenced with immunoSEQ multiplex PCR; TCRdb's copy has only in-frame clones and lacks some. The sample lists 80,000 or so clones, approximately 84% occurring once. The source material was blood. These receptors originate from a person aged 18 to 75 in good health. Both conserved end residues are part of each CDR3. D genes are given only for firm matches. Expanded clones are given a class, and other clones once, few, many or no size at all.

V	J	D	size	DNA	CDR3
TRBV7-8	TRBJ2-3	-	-	TGTGCCAGCAGCTTAGCGCAGGTTGTAGGGGTGAGGACAGATACGCAGTATTTT	CASSLAQVVGVRTDTQYF
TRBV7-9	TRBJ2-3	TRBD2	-	TGTGCCAGCAGCTTCCGGACTAGCGGCCTTAGCACAGATACGCAGTATTTT	CASSFRTSGLSTDTQYF
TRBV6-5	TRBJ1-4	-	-	TGTGCCAGCAGTTACGGTTCAATCGCTAATGAAAAACTGTTTTTT	CASSYGSIANEKLFF
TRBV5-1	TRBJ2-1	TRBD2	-	TGCGCCAGCCAGACTAGCGGGACAGGTAATGAGCAGTTCTTC	CASQTSGTGNEQFF
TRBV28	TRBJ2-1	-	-	TGTGCCAGCAGCGGAAGTTTAGACAGTCTCAATGAGCAGTTCTTC	CASSGSLDSLNEQFF
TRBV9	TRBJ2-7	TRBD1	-	TGTGCCAGCAGCCCAGGAGGACAGGGGCACTACGAGCAGTACTTC	CASSPGGQGHYEQYF
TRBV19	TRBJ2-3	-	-	TGTGCCAGTAGTACCGAAGACACCACAGATACGCAGTATTTT	CASSTEDTTDTQYF
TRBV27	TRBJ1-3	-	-	TGTGCCAGCAGTTTATTCAGGGAAATTGTTTCTGGAAACACCATATATTTT	CASSLFREIVSGNTIYF
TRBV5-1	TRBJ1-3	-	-	TGCGCCAGCAGAGGTACCTCTGGAAACACCATATATTTT	CASRGTSGNTIYF
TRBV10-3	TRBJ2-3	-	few	TGTGCCATCAGTGAGTCCCAAATAGATACGCAGTATTTT	CAISESQIDTQYF
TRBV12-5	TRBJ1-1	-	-	TGTGCTAGTGGTTCGCCAGGGAGGGGAGGAAACACTGAAGCTTTCTTT	CASGSPGRGGNTEAFF
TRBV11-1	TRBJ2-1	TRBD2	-	TGTGCCAGCAGCTTGGGGCGGGAGGGCCTCAACAATGAGCAGTTCTTC	CASSLGREGLNNEQFF
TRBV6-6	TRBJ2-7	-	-	TGTGCCAGCAGTTACCCCGGGACGGAAAGCTCCTACGAGCAGTACTTC	CASSYPGTESSYEQYF
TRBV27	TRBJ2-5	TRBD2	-	TGTGCCAGCAGTTTAGGGGCGGGAGGGGAGGGGCAAGAGACCCAGTACTTC	CASSLGAGGEGQETQYF
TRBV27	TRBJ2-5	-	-	TGTGCCAGCAGTTTTTCTGGGGGCGGGTCGGAGACCCAGTACTTC	CASSFSGGGSETQYF
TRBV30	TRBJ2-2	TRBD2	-	TGTGCCTGGAGTGCGGGACTAGCTATCAGGGAGCTGTTTTTT	CAWSAGLAIRELFF
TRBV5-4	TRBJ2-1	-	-	TGTGCCAGCAGCTTGGACTCCTTTAATGAGCAGTTCTTC	CASSLDSFNEQFF
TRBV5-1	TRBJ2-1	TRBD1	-	TGCGCCAGCAGCCCTCAGGGGGCGTTTATCAATGAGCAGTTCTTC	CASSPQGAFINEQFF
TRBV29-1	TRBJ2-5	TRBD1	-	TGCAGCGTTGCTAGGTATGCCGGGACAGGGGTCTCCCAAGAGACCCAGTACTTC	CSVARYAGTGVSQETQYF
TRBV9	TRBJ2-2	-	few	TGTGCCAGCAGCCCCGGACTTAACACCGGGGAGCTGTTTTTT	CASSPGLNTGELFF
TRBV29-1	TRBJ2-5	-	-	TGCAGCGCCGGGGACACTGGAGAGACCCAGTACTTC	CSAGDTGETQYF
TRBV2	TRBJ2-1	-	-	TGTGCCAGCAGGACCCCGGAGGGCAATGAGCAGTTCTTC	CASRTPEGNEQFF
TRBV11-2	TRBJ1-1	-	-	TGTGCCAGCAGCCAGCCGGGCCTCGGGAACACTGAAGCTTTCTTT	CASSQPGLGNTEAFF
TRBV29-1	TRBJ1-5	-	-	TGCAGCGTTGAATCGGAGAATCAGCCCCAGCATTTT	CSVESENQPQHF
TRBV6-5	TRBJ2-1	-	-	TGTGCCAGCAGTTACGGGAATGAGCAGTTCTTC	CASSYGNEQFF
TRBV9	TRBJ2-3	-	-	TGTGCCAGCAGCGTAGATGGGTCCGCCAGCACAGATACGCAGTATTTT	CASSVDGSASTDTQYF
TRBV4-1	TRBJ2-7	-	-	TGCGCCAGCAGCCACGCTGACAGCTACGAGCAGTACTTC	CASSHADSYEQYF
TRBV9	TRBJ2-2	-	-	TGTGCCAGCAGCGTAGGAGAGGGCTACACCGGGGAGCTGTTTTTT	CASSVGEGYTGELFF
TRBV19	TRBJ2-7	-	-	TGTGCCAGTAGTATCGAAATAGCCTACGAGCAGTACTTC	CASSIEIAYEQYF
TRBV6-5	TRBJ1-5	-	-	TGTGCCAGCAGGACCACAGAGAGCAGCAATCAGCCCCAGCATTTT	CASRTTESSNQPQHF
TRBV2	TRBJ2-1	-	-	TGTGCCAGCAAGCCCGGGTGGGGGGGCGATGAGCAGTTCTTC	CASKPGWGGDEQFF
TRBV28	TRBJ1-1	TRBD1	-	TGTGCCACAGACAGGGGTATAAGGAACACTGAAGCTTTCTTT	CATDRGIRNTEAFF
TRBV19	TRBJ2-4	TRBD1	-	TGTGCCAGTAGTCCCATCACAGGGGGAGCCAAAAACATTCAGTACTTC	CASSPITGGAKNIQYF
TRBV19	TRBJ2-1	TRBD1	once	TGTGCCAGTACCGGGACAGTCTACAATGAGCAGTTCTTC	CASTGTVYNEQFF
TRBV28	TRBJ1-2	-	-	TGTGCCAGCAGCCGATCGTGGGGCTACACCTTC	CASSRSWGYTF
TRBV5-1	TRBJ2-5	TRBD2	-	TGCGCCAGCAGCTTGGAGCGGGGTCAAGAGACCCAGTACTTC	CASSLERGQETQYF
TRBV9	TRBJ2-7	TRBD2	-	TGTGCCAGCAGCCCGACTAGCGGGAGTGGATTCGGAGAGCAGTACTTC	CASSPTSGSGFGEQYF
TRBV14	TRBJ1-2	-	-	TGTGCCAGCAGCCCTGGCGGAAGTTCGGGGTATGGCTACACCTTC	CASSPGGSSGYGYTF
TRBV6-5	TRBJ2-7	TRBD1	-	TGTGCCAGCAGTTACGGGACAGGGCCCACCTACGAGCAGTACTTC	CASSYGTGPTYEQYF
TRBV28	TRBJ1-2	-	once	TGTGCCAGCAGTCTTATTCGGGTTACAGGGCTCAACTATGGCTACACCTTC	CASSLIRVTGLNYGYTF